Described below is a single TCR beta chain sequence and its context. This clone occurred a few times. The antigen it binds to is not known. Per-nucleotide qualities are absent, and no much larger clonotype sits a single base away. The time point label on this specimen signifies: pretreatment tumor sample. The cohort included some 30 patients with locally advanced or metastatic urothelial carcinoma who were treated at Memorial Sloan Kettering on a trial protocol. Every piece of tumor tissue used for sequencing was obtained prior to atezolizumab dosing. The Qiagen DNeasy Blood extraction kit was used to purify genomic DNA from total PBMCs and tumor samples. Synthetic TCR analog templates were spiked into each PCR so that absolute template abundance could be estimated from read counts. In FFPE tumors, housekeeping genes were amplified and quantified to estimate usable DNA and calculate T cell fraction. Using the immunoSEQ assay, TCRbeta CDR3 regions were amplified from genomic DNA with bias-controlled V and J gene primers. Sequencing of rearranged TCRbeta segments was done at approximately 20X coverage. For the original study's pipeline: Clustering was used to correct sequencing errors, and CDR3s were annotated against IMGT to assign V, D and J genes. Out-of-frame and stop-codon sequences were excluded, and only productive TCRbeta rearrangements were used in downstream analyses. Clonality was computed as one minus Shannon entropy normalized by the log of the number of unique productive sequences. Clones differing between time points or between blood and tumor were identified using Fisher's exact test with Benjamini-Hochberg correction, with an adjusted p below 0.01 applied as the threshold. Sourced from immuneACCESS, this table was stored by TCRdb with only in-frame sequences that have V and J called. A share of the clones is absent; for the studies checked, an unresolved V gene accounts for under half, and the remainder has no known explanation. The V and J calls and clone size come from that table; D and trimming were worked out from the DNA. In this sample the table shows fewer than 2,500 clones, 37% of which occur a single time. The ten largest account for more than 15% of the sample.

The source of the sample is a study of PD-L1 blockade in urothelial cancer (TCRdb year 2017). Regarding the study in general: All patients started therapy around 2014 and received atezolizumab 1,200 mg intravenously every 3 weeks. About 85% of the 29 patients were identified as males with urothelial cancer of bladder origin, and a prior smoking history was reported by 18 of 29 patients. An ECOG performance status of 0 or 1 was recorded for the patients, and 0 to 3 prior chemotherapy regimens had been received by the patients. Tumor samples yielded a median of roughly 1,400 T cells and about a thousand unique TCRs, with median clonality around 0.096 and T cell proportion approximately 0.099. An exploratory multi-omic analysis was conducted of the somatic, immune and clinical correlates of response to PD-L1 blockade with atezolizumab in urothelial cancer. Pretreatment tumor samples, along with matched peripheral blood serially collected before and after atezolizumab treatment, were subjected to TCR sequencing. Durable clinical benefit was defined as progression-free survival longer than 6 months, and TCR features were also tested against progression-free and overall survival. In the same patients, pretreatment tumors underwent whole exome sequencing and RNA sequencing in addition to TCR sequencing. Durable clinical benefit was achieved by nine patients and was not achieved by 20 patients. Pretreatment blood TCR-seq was available for twenty-nine patients, at least one posttreatment blood collection was obtained for around 25 patients, and tumor TCR-seq was available for around 25 patients. Five patients were excluded from tumor TCR analyses because tumors from two patients failed quality control and tumor was unavailable for three patients. Here is what the overall study found, with its caveats: Because the sample size was small (n ≈ 28) and many of the analyses were exploratory, the results are meant to be hypothesis-generating. The proportion of tumor-infiltrating T lymphocytes was higher in patients with durable benefit (n ≈ 22, Mann-Whitney p = 0.047). Greater expansion of tumor-associated TCR clones in peripheral blood 3 weeks after the start of treatment was observed in patients with durable benefit (n of about 24, p = 0.022). The tumor samples were FFPE and were not collected immediately before treatment, and because only one sample per patient was used, heterogeneity may have been missed.

Trimming removed 5 bases from V and 5 bases from J; the gene matches leave 15 bases unexplained. The CDR3 holds 16 amino acids from the cysteine to the phenylalanine. The read is trimmed to its CDR3 DNA, 48 bases read in frame from base 1. CDR1 and CDR2, per the germline V gene, are SGHNT and YENEEA. The sequencing here drew on tumor tissue, taken before atezolizumab (anti-PD-L1) treatment. The TCR was taken from a man aged 60 to 75 with urothelial cancer. The sequence links TRBV11-3 to TRBJ2-7; 7 of the junction bases match TRBD1. The DNA sequence follows: TGTGCCAGCAGCCCGGCGGACAGGATCGTCCTGAACGAGCAGTACTTC. This encodes CASSPADRIVLNEQYF.